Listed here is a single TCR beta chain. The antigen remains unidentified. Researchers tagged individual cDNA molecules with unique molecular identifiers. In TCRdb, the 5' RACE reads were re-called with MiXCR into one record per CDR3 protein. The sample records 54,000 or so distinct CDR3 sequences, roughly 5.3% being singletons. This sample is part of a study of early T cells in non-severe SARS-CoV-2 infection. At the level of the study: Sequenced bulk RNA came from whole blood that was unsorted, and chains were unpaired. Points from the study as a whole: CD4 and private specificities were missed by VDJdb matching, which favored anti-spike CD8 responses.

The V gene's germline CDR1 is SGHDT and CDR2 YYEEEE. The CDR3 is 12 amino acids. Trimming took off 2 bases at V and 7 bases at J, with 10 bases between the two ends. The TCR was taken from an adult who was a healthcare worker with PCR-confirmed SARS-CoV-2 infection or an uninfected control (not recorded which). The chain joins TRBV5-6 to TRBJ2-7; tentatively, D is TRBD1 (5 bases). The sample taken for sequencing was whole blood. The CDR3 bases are TGTGCCAGCAGCTTTGGGGCCGGGGAGCAGTACTTC. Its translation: CASSFGAGEQYF.